A selection of T cell receptor beta chains follows, all from one sample in a study of blood T cell repertoires in COVID-19. Clones were read by immunoSEQ multiplex PCR, and TCRdb kept only the in-frame ones, dropping some. The repertoire has about 320,000 clones, around 88% of them found once; the top ten carry around 1.6%. The source material was peripheral blood. All receptors derive from a woman aged 45-65 years with acute or convalescent COVID-19. Each CDR3 is given with its conserved first and last residue. A D gene is named only where the DNA matches it firmly. For some rows the clone size is stated as once, few or many, or as a class when expanded; others skip it.

CDR3 protein	CDR3 DNA	J gene	clone size	D gene	V gene
CASSLRSGPTNTGELFF	TGTGCCAGCAGCCTTCGTAGCGGCCCAACGAACACCGGGGAGCTGTTTTTT	TRBJ2-2	-	-	TRBV7-2
CAIKGLAGVGSGEQFF	TGTGCCATCAAGGGACTAGCGGGAGTGGGTTCGGGTGAGCAGTTCTTC	TRBJ2-1	-	TRBD2	TRBV10-3
CASSRVPDTQYF	TGTGCCAGCAGCCGGGTCCCAGATACGCAGTATTTT	TRBJ2-3	-	-	TRBV7-2
CASSIVGGGNTEAFF	TGTGCCAGTAGTATAGTTGGGGGCGGGAACACTGAAGCTTTCTTT	TRBJ1-1	-	-	TRBV19
CASLPGGSTDTQYF	TGTGCCAGCTTACCGGGAGGGAGCACAGATACGCAGTATTTT	TRBJ2-3	-	TRBD2	TRBV18
CASSIETSGDYEQYF	TGTGCCAGCAGTATAGAGACTAGCGGGGACTACGAGCAGTACTTC	TRBJ2-7	-	TRBD2	TRBV27
CASSFWSGGSYEQYF	TGTGCCAGCAGTTTTTGGAGCGGAGGATCCTACGAGCAGTACTTC	TRBJ2-7	few	-	TRBV28
CASSLGGQAQETQYF	TGCGCCAGCAGCTTGGGGGGACAGGCCCAAGAGACCCAGTACTTC	TRBJ2-5	-	TRBD1	TRBV5-1
CASSVRETSYGYTF	TGTGCCAGCAGTGTCCGGGAAACTTCTTATGGCTACACCTTC	TRBJ1-2	once	-	TRBV7-2
CASSFQTGYTEAFF	TGCGCCAGCAGCTTTCAGACAGGGTACACTGAAGCTTTCTTT	TRBJ1-1	-	TRBD1	TRBV5-1
CASMGTSGRVWNEQYF	TGTGCCAGCATGGGGACTAGCGGGAGGGTATGGAACGAGCAGTACTTC	TRBJ2-7	-	TRBD2	TRBV28
CASSLLAGENTDTQYF	TGTGCCAGCAGTTTATTGGCGGGGGAAAACACAGATACGCAGTATTTT	TRBJ2-3	-	TRBD2	TRBV27
CSASEPGFEKLFF	TGCAGTGCTAGTGAGCCAGGGTTTGAAAAACTGTTTTTT	TRBJ1-4	-	-	TRBV20-1
CAWSVRGNQPQHF	TGTGCCTGGAGTGTAAGGGGGAATCAGCCCCAGCATTTT	TRBJ1-5	-	-	TRBV30
CASSPPGGMNTEAFF	TGTGCCAGCAGTCCACCAGGGGGCATGAACACTGAAGCTTTCTTT	TRBJ1-1	few	TRBD1	TRBV28
CASGPGTGGETQYF	TGTGCTAGTGGCCCTGGGACAGGAGGGGAGACCCAGTACTTC	TRBJ2-5	-	TRBD1	TRBV12-5
CASSLRSGQREQYF	TGTGCCAGCAGTTTACGTTCAGGGCAAAGAGAGCAGTACTTC	TRBJ2-7	-	-	TRBV28
CASSKIGSSYEQYF	TGTGCCAGCAGCAAGATCGGGAGCTCCTACGAGCAGTACTTC	TRBJ2-7	-	-	TRBV3-1/TRBV3-2
CASSPQGVPIPTEAFF	TGTGCCAGCTCACCACAGGGGGTACCCATCCCGACTGAAGCTTTCTTT	TRBJ1-1	-	-	TRBV18
CASSYRGRAGNTIYF	TGTGCCAGCAGCTACAGGGGGCGCGCAGGAAACACCATATATTTT	TRBJ1-3	few	-	TRBV21-1
CASSGRDSHTEAFF	TGTGCCAGCAGCGGGCGGGACAGCCACACTGAAGCTTTCTTT	TRBJ1-1	-	-	TRBV21-1
CATSERKGRGTGELFF	TGTGCCACCAGTGAGAGAAAAGGCAGGGGGACCGGGGAGCTGTTTTTT	TRBJ2-2	-	TRBD1	TRBV24-1
CASSEDTATNEKLFF	TGTGCCAGCAGCGAGGACACTGCAACTAATGAAAAACTGTTTTTT	TRBJ1-4	-	-	TRBV7-2
CATPRTSGRSDTQYF	TGTGCCACCCCTAGGACTAGCGGGAGATCAGATACGCAGTATTTT	TRBJ2-3	-	TRBD2	TRBV6-5
CATSEGQLTDTQYF	TGTGCCACCAGTGAAGGACAGCTCACAGATACGCAGTATTTT	TRBJ2-3	-	-	TRBV24-1
CASSLDVSTANEKLFF	TGTGCCAGCAGCCTCGATGTATCGACAGCTAATGAAAAACTGTTTTTT	TRBJ1-4	-	-	TRBV3-1/TRBV3-2
CASSFFTRGRNQPQHF	TGTGCCAGCAGTTTCTTCACCAGGGGGCGCAATCAGCCCCAGCATTTT	TRBJ1-5	-	TRBD1	TRBV28
CASSLTGGLETQYF	TGTGCCAGCAGTTTAACAGGGGGCCTGGAGACCCAGTACTTC	TRBJ2-5	-	TRBD1	TRBV27
CASSVSGLSSYEQYF	TGTGCCAGCAGCGTGAGTGGACTAAGCTCCTACGAGCAGTACTTC	TRBJ2-7	-	-	TRBV9
CAWSMTGGTLGNTIYF	TGTGCCTGGAGTATGACCGGGGGGACCCTAGGAAACACCATATATTTT	TRBJ1-3	few	-	TRBV30
CASSLAGTVNEKLFF	TGCGCCAGCAGCTTGGCCGGGACAGTGAATGAAAAACTGTTTTTT	TRBJ1-4	-	TRBD1	TRBV5-1
CASSPSGDTQYF	TGTGCCAGCAGTCCTAGCGGAGATACGCAGTATTTT	TRBJ2-3	-	TRBD2	TRBV7-9
CASSIVGQGAKELFF	TGTGCCAGTAGTATAGTGGGACAGGGGGCGAAGGAGCTGTTTTTT	TRBJ2-2	-	TRBD1	TRBV19
CASITKENEQFF	TGTGCCAGCATCACAAAAGAAAATGAGCAGTTCTTC	TRBJ2-1	-	-	TRBV28
CASSLGLAGYNNEQFF	TGCGCCAGCAGCTTGGGGCTAGCGGGATACAACAATGAGCAGTTCTTC	TRBJ2-1	-	TRBD2	TRBV5-1
CASSLNSPRLSEQYF	TGTGCCAGCAGCTTAAATTCTCCTCGCCTATCCGAGCAGTACTTC	TRBJ2-7	-	-	TRBV7-9
CASRVDGGADQPQHF	TGTGCCAGCAGAGTAGATGGGGGGGCTGATCAGCCCCAGCATTTT	TRBJ1-5	-	-	TRBV2
CASSLAGGAKNIQYF	TGTGCCAGCAGCTTAGCGGGGGGAGCCAAAAACATTCAGTACTTC	TRBJ2-4	-	TRBD2	TRBV7-3
CASSYLQATNEKLFF	TGTGCCAGCAGTTACCTACAGGCAACTAATGAAAAACTGTTTTTT	TRBJ1-4	-	-	TRBV6-2/TRBV6-3